The TCR beta chain under discussion was sequenced for a study of lymphopenia after photon versus proton radiotherapy. Findings and caveats of the study: After the lymphocyte nadir, photon-treated repertoires showed oligoclonal expansion, especially of CD8+ Temra cells. Photon-treated patients lost naive T cells and TCR diversity; proton-treated stayed stable.

Profiled with immunoSEQ multiplex PCR; TCRdb holds only in-frame clones, not every one. The data show approximately 23,000 clones, around nine tenths seen once. The CDR3 totals 14 residues. Germline V gene lookup returns CDR1 MNHNY and CDR2 SVGAGI (reference sequence). V gave up 6 bases and J gave up 6 bases, with 15 bases separating them. Points on this clone: Antigen specificity is unknown.

This clonotype was sampled from a man aged 80 or over with esophageal cancer. The specimen was peripheral blood, collected from a patient treated with proton-based radiotherapy. The chain couples TRBV6-6 to TRBJ1-5; D is unclear. The CDR3: CASRPGRAGQPQHF. In DNA form, the CDR3 reads TGTGCCAGCAGGCCCGGGAGGGCGGGTCAGCCCCAGCATTTT.